This T cell receptor beta chain was profiled in a study of blood T cell repertoires in COVID-19 (dated by TCRdb to the early 2020s). General notes on the study: Collaborator samples came from the United States, Italy and Spain and covered acute and convalescent phases of COVID-19. The material from the prospective study consisted of cDNA or gDNA derived from T cells, B-cell-depleted T cells, or PBMCs. Subjects who had been exposed to COVID-19, were actively infected with it, or had recovered from it provided the deeply sampled blood TCRbeta repertoires that made up the dataset. The repertoires were released in a freely available public database intended as a resource for research on the immune response to SARS-CoV-2. The samples were drawn from the first 160 participants of the ongoing ImmuneRACE study and from about 1,200 subjects provided by 6 global collaborators. Nearly every sample came with metadata listing a de-identified subject ID, COVID-19 status, age in years and sex. HLA class I and class II types, where available, came from metadata supplied by the sample provider rather than from assay-based typing.

The immunoSEQ Assay, a bias-controlled multiplex PCR, was used to amplify TCRbeta CDR3 regions from genomic DNA. Per the source publication's procedure: Within the assay, amplification of reference gene primers was used to estimate how many nucleated cells each sample contained. To quantify the absolute abundance of each unique TCRbeta CDR3 rearrangement, sequence reads were collapsed and filtered. For each sample, productive Simpson clonality was calculated as the square root of Simpson's diversity index over productive rearrangements. Drawn from immuneACCESS, this table holds only the in-frame rearrangements with V and J called that TCRdb kept. Clones are partly lost; checked studies trace under half to an unresolved V gene and leave the rest unexplained. The DNA was the basis for D and trimming; V, J and clone size are from that table. In this sample the table shows a few hundred thousand clones, 89% of which occur a single time. The top ten constitute roughly an eighth of the sample.

For this clone: No cognate antigen has been identified for it. No much larger clonotype is one base removed from it; base qualities were not supplied.

The germline V gene (reference sequence) provides CDR1 SEHNR and CDR2 FQNEAQ. Taken from cysteine to phenylalanine, the CDR3 has 15 residues. Only CDR3 DNA remains: 45 bases, in frame from the first base. The junction shows trimming of 2 bases on V and 1 base on J, and the gene matches do not reach 1 base of it. The collaborating institutions used their own protocols to collect whole blood in K2EDTA tubes. Collaborator samples were shipped for TCRbeta analysis as frozen whole blood, isolated PBMCs, or DNA extracted from either sample type. Overall study results and their limits: Clinical and demographic metadata were provided uncurated, with the amount varying by source and participant.

Sequenced sample: peripheral blood. This TCR derives from a woman aged 55 to 70 with acute or convalescent COVID-19. Recombination connected TRBV7-9 to TRBJ2-1, with TRBD2 identical over 8 junction bases. The CDR3: CASSLLAGSYNEQFF. The nucleotides read TGTGCCAGCAGCTTATTAGCGGGATCCTACAATGAGCAGTTCTTC.